The source of this TCR beta chain is a study of metastatic and nonmetastatic thyroid tumors (dated by TCRdb to between 2020 and 2021). About the investigation overall: Repertoires from peripheral blood and from tumor or nodule tissue samples of malignant and benign thyroid patients were compared. Overall study outcomes, separate from this receptor: In both blood and tumor samples, malignant tumors were reported to have significantly higher TCR beta diversity than benign nodules.

The CDR3 runs 14 amino acids, cysteine and phenylalanine included. Just CDR3 DNA is preserved here, 42 bases in frame from base 1. V loses 5 bases of germline sequence and J loses 7 bases, and the interval between the two ends is 14 bases. The library was made by PCR. The reads were generated on an Illumina HiSeq 4000. The TCR beta-chain CDR3 region of each patient was profiled by high-throughput sequencing. Per the source publication's procedure: Drawing on CDR3 differences between clinicopathological groups, the researchers built a classifier meant to tell apart patients with distant-metastatic papillary thyroid cancer. To measure repertoire diversity the researchers used the Shannon index, while the Morisita-Horn index served to gauge how similar the tumor and blood repertoires were. Using fastp trimming at Q25 and MiXCR clonotype assembly, TCRdb reanalyzed the public sequencing data and kept in-frame beta chains. It is TCRdb's table, rather than the study itself, that gives the V and J calls and clone size. For this sample there are under 20,000 clones; 22% appear just once. The ten largest clones capture approximately 8.1% of the sample.

This clone was recorded a few times. The target of this receptor is not known. No base quality information exists; no much larger clone differs at one position. No treatment had been received by any patient before thyroid surgery. Using T-cell receptor beta sequencing, the researchers looked back retrospectively at clinical samples from patients, gathered between about 2012 and 2018. Sequencing input: adjacent normal tissue. This receptor was obtained from a female donor with papillary thyroid cancer or a benign thyroid nodule (not recorded which). Some clones in this sample may be carry-over from other donors' samples. The sequence joins TRBV12-3 or TRBV12-4 to TRBJ2-2, and possibly TRBD2, on 7 matching bases. The sequenced DNA: TGTGCCAGCAGTCCGGCGGGGGCAGGCGGGGAGCTGTTTTTT. The resulting protein is CASSPAGAGGELFF.